These 24 T cell receptor beta chains were all obtained from the same sample, sequenced in a study of graft-versus-host responses after intestinal transplantation. The assay was immunoSEQ multiplex PCR, and TCRdb's table has in-frame clones only and misses some. The sample records roughly 120,000 clones, approximately 92% being singletons. No antigens are known for them. Sequencing used unstimulated CD4+ T cells sorted from spleen or lymph node cells, obtained before intestinal transplant. These receptors were collected from a human donor who received an intestinal transplant.

The chain employs TRBV5-1 and TRBJ2-5; TRBD2 aligns across 9 bases. The CDR3 sequence is 14 residues long. Germline CDR1 SGHRS, CDR2 YFSETQ. The J segment lost 5 bases and the V segment lost 5 bases, leaving 7 bases of the junction unmatched. This CDR3 reads CASSPASGKETQYF. The CDR3 bases are TGCGCCAGCAGTCCGGCTAGCGGGAAGGAGACCCAGTACTTC.

The rearrangement links TRBV5-1 to TRBJ2-1; the match to TRBD2 covers 7 bases. The CDR3 has 15 residues. Looked up from germline, CDR1 is SGHRS and CDR2 is YFSETQ. V dropped 0 bases and J dropped 4; count of bases not matched to a gene: 4. In DNA, the CDR3 is TGCGCCAGCAGCTTGGCATCTAGCGGATACAATGAGCAGTTCTTC. Translation gives CASSLASSGYNEQFF.

This chain links TRBV5-4 with TRBJ2-3; no clear D. Germline V gene data show CDR1 as SGHNT and CDR2 as YYREEE (reference sequence). With 3 bases removed from V and 4 bases from J, the gap between germline ends came to 9 bases. This CDR3 is 13 amino acids long. CDR3 sequence reads: CASSSGVPDTQYF. The CDR3, as DNA: TGTGCCAGCAGCTCTGGGGTACCAGATACGCAGTATTTT.

This chain links TRBV6-1 with TRBJ1-4; 8 bases are a match to TRBD1. The CDR3 has 15 residues. Germline V CDR1 and CDR2: MNHNS, SASEGT. J lost 5 bases, V lost 5 bases, and 7 bases had no gene match. The CDR3 nucleotides read TGTGCCAGCAGTCTCCACAGGGGGGTCAATGAAAAACTGTTTTTT. Translation: CASSLHRGVNEKLFF.

This chain uses TRBV9 with TRBJ2-1; D is uncertain. The germline V and J ends were trimmed by 0 bases and 10 bases, with 8 bases remaining between them. Germline V gene data show CDR1 as SGDLS and CDR2 as YYNGEE. This CDR3 contains 12 residues. CDR3 protein: CASSVGGSEQFF. CDR3 in DNA: TGTGCCAGCAGCGTAGGGGGAAGCGAGCAGTTCTTC.

The V and J genes are TRBV11-1 and TRBJ2-7; possibly TRBD1 for D (5 bases). The length of the CDR3 is 13 residues. Germline assignment: CDR1 SGHAT and CDR2 FQDESV (reference sequence). The V gene lost 1 base and the J gene lost 3 bases, with 7 bases spanning the gap. This CDR3 reads CASSLGQRYEQYF. The CDR3 nucleotides read TGTGCCAGCAGCTTAGGACAGCGCTACGAGCAGTACTTC. The complete variable domain, with remaining parts taken from reference TRBV11-1 and TRBJ2-7, reads EAEVAQSPRYKITEKSQAVAFWCDPISGHATLYWYRQILGQGPELLVQFQDESVVDDSQLPKDRFSAERLKGVDSTLKIQPAELGDSAMYLCASSLGQRYEQYFGPGTRLTVT.

J is TRBJ2-5 and V is TRBV30; D assignment may be TRBD1 or TRBD2 (5 bases each). Deletions cut 0 bases from V and 0 bases from J, with 23 bases between. This CDR3 spans 19 amino acids. The germline gives CDR1 GTSNPN, CDR2 SVGIG (reference sequence). This chain's CDR3 is CAWSVVLSPRGRYQETQYF. CDR3 sequence (DNA): TGTGCCTGGAGTGTGGTATTGTCCCCCCGGGGACGGTACCAAGAGACCCAGTACTTC.

CDR3 sequence (DNA): TGTGCCAGCAGCGTAGCCGGGACTAGCCCCCTCTACGAGCAGTACTTC. This sequence encodes CASSVAGTSPLYEQYF. This rearrangement joins TRBV9 to TRBJ2-7; 9 positions match TRBD2. The V gene end was trimmed by 0 bases and the J gene end by 3 bases; junction bases not matched to a gene: 7. Germline values: CDR1 SGDLS, CDR2 YYNGEE. The length of the CDR3 is 16 residues. Full variable domain (outside the CDR3, taken from reference TRBV9 and TRBJ2-7): DSGVTQTPKHLITATGQRVTLRCSPRSGDLSVYWYQQSLDQGLQFLIQYYNGEERAKGNILERFSAQQFPDLHSELNLSSLELGDSALYFCASSVAGTSPLYEQYFGPGTRLTVT.

The chain uses TRBV2 and TRBJ2-1; TRBD2 might be the D (5 bases). CDR1 is SNHLY, CDR2 FYNNEI, per germline. CDR3 length: 16 amino acids. The germline V and J ends were trimmed by 1 base and 0 bases, with 10 bases remaining between them. The CDR3 nucleotides read TGTGCCAGCAGTGAAGGACAAGCGGTCTCCTACAATGAGCAGTTCTTC. Protein: CASSEGQAVSYNEQFF.

This chain uses TRBV19 with TRBJ1-3, with D unclear. The CDR3 extends over 13 amino acids. Germline V gene data show CDR1 as LNHDA and CDR2 as SQIVND (reference sequence). With 3 bases removed from V and 0 bases from J, the gap between germline ends came to 3 bases. CDR3 region: CASSIVSGNTIYF. CDR3 DNA: TGTGCCAGTAGTATCGTCTCTGGAAACACCATATATTTT.

The rearrangement uses TRBV7-2 and TRBJ1-2, with 9 bases lining up with TRBD1. Looked up from germline, CDR1 is SGHTA and CDR2 is FQGNSA. There are 15 residues in the CDR3. V dropped 4 bases and J dropped 4; count of bases not matched to a gene: 7. DNA for the CDR3: TGTGCCAGCAGCTCATCGACAGGGGGGGGCTATGGCTACACCTTC. Translation gives CASSSSTGGGYGYTF.

The V call is TRBV2, the J call TRBJ1-1, with D unresolved. The germline V and J ends were trimmed by 6 bases and 2 bases, with 13 bases remaining between them. There are 14 residues in the CDR3. Germline V gene sequence: CDR1 SNHLY, CDR2 FYNNEI. The DNA for the CDR3 is TGTGCCAGCAGCGTAGAGTTCGAAAACACTGAAGCTTTCTTT. This translates into CASSVEFENTEAFF.

The CDR3 DNA is TGTGCCAGCAGCTTGGCCACGGTCATGAACACTGAAGCTTTCTTT. As protein: CASSLATVMNTEAFF. V usage is TRBV5-4 and J usage is TRBJ1-1; D not certain. Looked up from germline, CDR1 is SGHNT and CDR2 is YYREEE (reference sequence). The length of the CDR3 is 15 residues. The ends were cut back, 0 bases at V and 0 bases at J, with 9 bases in the middle.

In nucleotides, the CDR3 is TGTGCCAGCAGTTCCAAGACAGGGGAGGGAGATACGCAGTATTTT. It specifies CASSSKTGEGDTQYF. The chain employs TRBV27 and TRBJ2-3; possibly TRBD1 for D (8 bases). V was clipped by 4 bases and J by 5 bases, with 16 bases between them. From germline, CDR1 is MNHEY and CDR2 SMNVEV (reference sequence). The CDR3 runs to 15 residues.

The gene calls are TRBV28 and TRBJ2-5, with TRBD1 matching over 10 bases. CDR1 MDHEN and CDR2 SYDVKM come from the germline V gene. V shed 3 bases, J shed 2 bases, and the junction held 3 bases outside the gene matches. The CDR3 contains 15 residues. CDR3 region: CASSLTGGGQETQYF. The CDR3 coding sequence is TGTGCCAGCAGTTTGACAGGGGGCGGGCAAGAGACCCAGTACTTC.

The chain has TRBV6-6 and TRBJ1-4; the D gene is possibly TRBD1 (5 bases). The CDR3 loop spans 15 amino acids. Trimming removed 8 bases from V and 1 base from J, with 14 bases in between. CDR1 is MNHNY, CDR2 SVGAGI, per germline (reference sequence). CDR3 sequence reads: CASSVRQGTNEKLFF. The CDR3, as DNA: TGTGCCAGCTCCGTAAGGCAGGGAACTAATGAAAAACTGTTTTTT.

This clone came up once. V is TRBV5-1 and J is TRBJ2-5, with 12 positions matching TRBD2. The CDR3 covers 15 residues. The trim removed 5 bases at V and 2 bases at J, leaving 4 bases unmatched. CDR1 and CDR2 (germline): SGHRS, YFSETQ. The CDR3 sequence: CASRLAGGRQETQYF. The CDR3 DNA is TGCGCCAGCAGGCTAGCGGGAGGGCGGCAAGAGACCCAGTACTTC.

The J gene is TRBJ2-1, the V gene TRBV7-2; tentative D call: TRBD2 (6 bases). In germline, CDR1 is SGHTA, CDR2 FQGNSA. Deletions cut 8 bases from V and 7 bases from J, with 18 bases between. The CDR3 runs to 14 residues. The CDR3 loop reads CASARDFYGNEQFF. Here the CDR3 DNA reads TGTGCCAGCGCAAGGGACTTCTATGGGAATGAGCAGTTCTTC.

This clone was detected only once. The V and J genes are TRBV18 and TRBJ1-1; D is ambiguous. V was pared by 1 base and J by 7 bases, with 10 bases between. Germline V CDR1 and CDR2: KGHSH, LQKENI. The CDR3 has 13 residues. The chain's CDR3 is CASSPHKGSEAFF. The CDR3 DNA follows: TGTGCCAGCTCACCACATAAGGGTAGTGAAGCTTTCTTT.

The chain couples TRBV5-1 to TRBJ2-1, with D perhaps TRBD2 (6 bases). V was cut by 5 bases and J by 0 bases, with 18 bases left in between. The CDR3 is made up of 17 amino acids. Germline values: CDR1 SGHRS, CDR2 YFSETQ. The DNA of the CDR3 is TGCGCCAGCAGTTTTGACGGGGGTCTAAGCTCCTACAATGAGCAGTTCTTC. It encodes CASSFDGGLSSYNEQFF.

V is TRBV15 and J is TRBJ2-3; no reliable D call. Trimming took off 0 bases at V and 5 bases at J, with 9 bases between the two ends. Looked up from germline, CDR1 is LNHNV and CDR2 is YYDKDF (reference sequence). The CDR3 length is 14 residues. CDR3 sequence (DNA): TGTGCCACCAGCAGAGATGGAGTAGAAGATACGCAGTATTTT. Translated: CATSRDGVEDTQYF. The full variable domain, in which reference TRBV15 and TRBJ2-3 provide the parts outside the CDR3, is DAMVIQNPRYQVTQFGKPVTLSCSQTLNHNVMYWYQQKSSQAPKLLFHYYDKDFNNEADTPDNFQSRRPNTSFCFLDIRSPGLGDTAMYLCATSRDGVEDTQYFGPGTRLTVL.

The chain combines TRBV12-2 with TRBJ2-1; TRBD2 is taken as the D call from the table, unchecked against the DNA. TRBV12-2 is classified as a pseudogene. This CDR3 has 16 residues. This CDR3 is CASRPGETSGRNEQFF. CDR3 DNA sequence: TGTGCAAGTCGCCCCGGAGAGACTAGCGGGAGAAATGAGCAGTTCTTC.

J is TRBJ2-5 and V is TRBV5-1; 9 bases agree with TRBD1. The assigned J gene may be wrong: the sequence end matches TRBJ2-7 better. The CDR3 runs to 15 residues. Germline CDR1 SGHRS, CDR2 YFSETQ. The CDR3 loop is CASSLATGGSYEQYF. The CDR3 region has the DNA TGCGCCAGCAGCTTGGCGACAGGGGGCTCCTACGAGCAGTACTTC.

The rearrangement links TRBV5-4 to TRBJ2-3; TRBD2 aligns across 10 bases. V gave up 4 bases and J gave up 6 bases; unmatched junction bases: 8. The germline V gene has CDR1 SGHNT and CDR2 YYREEE (reference sequence). CDR3 size: 15 residues. This CDR3 reads CASSSLAGDGDTQYF. Here the CDR3 DNA reads TGTGCCAGCAGCAGCCTAGCGGGAGACGGGGATACGCAGTATTTT.